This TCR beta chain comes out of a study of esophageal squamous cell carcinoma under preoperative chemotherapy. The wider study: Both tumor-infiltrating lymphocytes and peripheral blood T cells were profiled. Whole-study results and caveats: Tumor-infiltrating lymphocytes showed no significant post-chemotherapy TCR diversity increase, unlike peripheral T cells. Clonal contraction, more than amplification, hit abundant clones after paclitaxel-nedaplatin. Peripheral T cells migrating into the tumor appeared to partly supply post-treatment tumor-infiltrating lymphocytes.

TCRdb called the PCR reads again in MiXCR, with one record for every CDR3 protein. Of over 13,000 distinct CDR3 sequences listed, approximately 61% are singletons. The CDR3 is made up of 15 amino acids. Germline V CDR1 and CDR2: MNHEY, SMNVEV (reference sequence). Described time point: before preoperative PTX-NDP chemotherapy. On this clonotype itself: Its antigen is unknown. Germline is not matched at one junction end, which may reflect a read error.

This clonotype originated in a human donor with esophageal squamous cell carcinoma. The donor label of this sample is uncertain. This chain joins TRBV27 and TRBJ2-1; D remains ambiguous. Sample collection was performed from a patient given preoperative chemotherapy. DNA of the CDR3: TGTGCCAGGGGTTTCCAGGCTGTGAGCACGGATAAGCAGTTTTTC. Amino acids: CARGFQAVSTDKQFF.